This T cell receptor beta chain was retrieved from a study of cytomegalovirus exposure and HLA in healthy donors. About the research overall: The 100 million to 120 million unique TCR beta sequences, from approximately 170 million T cells, were found by an earlier analysis. Findings of the study overall: Equally common other TCR beta chains were less clonally expanded than HLA-associated ones, a later analysis found. Among CMV-associated TCR beta chains, most appeared HLA-restricted in a later analysis.

The donors (healthy individuals) were bone marrow donors. 60 Vbeta and 13 Jbeta primers were used in PCR. Method: immunoSEQ multiplex PCR; TCRdb's copy keeps in-frame clones and lacks some. The table shows about 200,000 clones, with roughly 80% occurring only once. Notes on this clone: Its specificity is not known.

The V gene lost 0 bases and the J gene lost 6 bases, with 15 bases spanning the gap. This CDR3 contains 15 residues. Germline V gene data show CDR1 as SGHRS and CDR2 as YFSETQ. Sequenced: PBMCs. The chain recombines TRBV5-1 with TRBJ1-2; no clear D gene. The TCR comes from a woman in her forties or fifties in good health and CMV-seropositive. In DNA, the CDR3 is TGCGCCAGCAGCTTGGAGGTGGGGTTGGGAGATGGCTACACCTTC. Protein sequence: CASSLEVGLGDGYTF.